The TCR beta chain described here comes from a study of T cell responses to AZD1222 COVID-19 vaccine. Some clones are missing from TCRdb's copy, which holds only in-frame ones; the method was immunoSEQ multiplex PCR. Of roughly 95,000 clones listed, more than 75% are singletons. As to this clone: Its antigen is unidentified.

Regarding the study as a whole: Just a handful of people given AZD1222 tested seropositive at baseline. It should be noted that donors were predominantly white British and more often female, and clonal diversity was possibly underestimated. Vaccine-associated CD4 TCRs ranged over spike, dominating at 160-218 and 743-854.

The CDR3 is made up of 15 amino acids. Per germline, CDR1 SGHNT and CDR2 YYREEE (reference sequence). V trimming: 4 bases; J trimming: 4 bases; junction bases outside the gene matches: 7. V gene TRBV5-4 combines with J gene TRBJ1-4; 7 bases fit TRBD1. The sequence was collected from an adult in good health. The source was peripheral blood, collected on day 0 of AZD1222 vaccination. The CDR3 DNA follows: TGTGCCAGCAGCCCGCGGACAGGCGGTAATGAAAAACTGTTTTTT. Protein: CASSPRTGGNEKLFF.